This passage covers 27 T cell receptor beta chains from one sample sequenced in a study of blood T cell repertoires in COVID-19. Clones were sequenced by immunoSEQ multiplex PCR, and TCRdb holds only the in-frame ones, with some missing. In the table there are over 400,000 clones, roughly nine tenths of which are singletons. The source material was PBMCs or T cells enriched from blood (not recorded which). These receptors all stem from a woman aged 55-75 years who had recovered from COVID-19.

The chain employs TRBV12-3 or TRBV12-4 and TRBJ2-1; unclear D gene. There are 12 residues in the CDR3. Trimming took 7 bases from V and 3 from J, leaving 7 bases between them. DNA for the CDR3: TGTGCCAGCAAACAAGACTACAATGAGCAGTTCTTC. Its translation is CASKQDYNEQFF.

V usage is TRBV10-3 and J usage is TRBJ1-5, with 9 bases fitting TRBD1. This CDR3 region has 15 residues. Trimming removed 5 bases from V and 5 bases from J; junction bases left unmatched: 7. CDR1 is ENHRY, CDR2 SYGVKD, per germline. In DNA, the CDR3 is TGTGCCATCAGTCAAACATGGGACAGGGATCAGCCCCAGCATTTT. Encoded protein: CAISQTWDRDQPQHF.

The chain couples TRBV6-5 to TRBJ2-2; D unresolved. V gave up 6 bases and J gave up 5 bases, with 10 bases separating them. The CDR3 runs 13 residues. The germline V gene encodes CDR1 MNHEY and CDR2 SVGAGI. CDR3 coding DNA: TGTGCCAGCAGCCGGGTCGTTACCGGGGAGCTGTTTTTT. This sequence encodes CASSRVVTGELFF.

The CDR3 bases are TGTGCCTGCGCTACAGGGAACAATCAGCCCCAGCATTTT. Its translation: CACATGNNQPQHF. The chain carries TRBV7-8 and TRBJ1-5; tentative D call: TRBD1 (6 bases). Germline assignment: CDR1 SGHVS and CDR2 FQNEAQ. With 11 bases removed from V and 3 bases from J, the gap between germline ends came to 14 bases. CDR3 length: 13 residues.

The rearrangement uses TRBV2 and TRBJ1-2; a possible D gene is TRBD1 (5 bases). From germline, CDR1 is SNHLY and CDR2 FYNNEI. Deletions cut 7 bases from V and 13 bases from J, with 19 bases between. The CDR3 has 12 amino acids. This CDR3 is CASIGHRRPSTF. As DNA, the CDR3 is TGTGCCAGCATAGGACACAGACGCCCCTCCACCTTC.

V is TRBV5-1 and J is TRBJ1-2, with a weak D call TRBD1 (5 bases). This CDR3 is 15 amino acids long. The V gene lost 5 bases and the J gene lost 4 bases, with 18 bases spanning the gap. Germline V gene data show CDR1 as SGHRS and CDR2 as YFSETQ. The CDR3 sequence is CASREDRQGIYGYTF. As DNA, the CDR3 is TGCGCCAGCAGGGAAGACAGACAAGGAATCTATGGCTACACCTTC. The whole variable domain, remainder taken from reference TRBV5-1 and TRBJ1-2, is KAGVTQTPRYLIKTRGQQVTLSCSPISGHRSVSWYQQTPGQGLQFLFEYFSETQRNKGNFPGRFSGRQFSNSRSEMNVSTLELGDSALYLCASREDRQGIYGYTFGSGTRLTVV.

The chain uses TRBV5-1 and TRBJ1-6; perhaps TRBD1 as D (6 bases). The ends were cut back, 1 base at V and 8 bases at J, with 13 bases in the middle. This CDR3 is 15 amino acids long. Germline V CDR1 and CDR2: SGHRS, YFSETQ. In nucleotides, the CDR3 is TGCGCCAGCAGCTTGACAGGGCTTGGCGATTCACCCCTCCACTTT. It yields the protein CASSLTGLGDSPLHF.

This rearrangement joins TRBV4-1 to TRBJ1-1, with TRBD1 matching over 11 bases. This CDR3 comprises 15 residues. Germline V lookup: CDR1 MGHRA, CDR2 YSYEKL. The ends lost 2 bases at V and 8 bases at J; junction bases unmatched: 7. The CDR3 spells CASSQLRTGGMEAFF. For the CDR3, the DNA is TGCGCCAGCAGCCAACTTCGGACAGGGGGCATGGAAGCTTTCTTT.

The chain links TRBV14 to TRBJ2-7; 7 nucleotides line up with TRBD1. Germline V lookup: CDR1 SGHDN, CDR2 FVKESK. After removal of 1 base from V and 2 bases from J, the junction contained 11 bases not matched to a gene. The CDR3 runs 17 residues. The CDR3 nucleotides are TGTGCCAGCAGCCAAGGGGTAGGGGGCGCGGTCCCCTACGAGCAGTACGTC. Its protein is CASSQGVGGAVPYEQYV.

Concerning this clone: The sample holds other DNA sequences that translate to the same CDR3. The chain combines TRBV3-1 (or the pseudogene TRBV3-2) with TRBJ1-3; 8 nucleotides align to TRBD1. V dropped 1 base and J dropped 7; count of bases not matched to a gene: 0. Germline-derived CDR1 and CDR2 are LGHDT and YNNKEL (reference sequence). This CDR3 has 13 residues. The DNA for the CDR3 is TGTGCCAGCAGCCAAGGACAGGGGAACACCATATATTTT. Translating gives CASSQGQGNTIYF.

A single count supports this clone. The chain has TRBV2 and TRBJ2-1; 13 positions match TRBD2. This CDR3 comprises 14 residues. The germline V gene encodes CDR1 SNHLY and CDR2 FYNNEI. The trim removed 7 bases at V and 6 bases at J, leaving 3 bases unmatched. The CDR3 nucleotides read TGTGCCAGCAACCGACTAGCGGGGGGCAATGAGCAGTTCTTC. It codes for CASNRLAGGNEQFF.

This clone has only a few counts. This chain links TRBV28 with TRBJ1-2; D gene ambiguous. The CDR3 runs to 14 residues. V gave up 5 bases and J gave up 4 bases, with 14 bases separating them. CDR1 and CDR2 from the germline V gene are MDHEN and SYDVKM. CDR3 sequence: CASSPSGLSYGYTF. The CDR3 nucleotides read TGTGCCAGCAGTCCCTCGGGATTGAGCTATGGCTACACCTTC.

The V and J genes are TRBV12-5 and TRBJ1-1; the D gene is possibly TRBD1 (6 bases). This CDR3 region has 15 residues. From germline, CDR1 is LGHNT and CDR2 FRNRAP. The V and J ends lost 2 bases and 0 bases respectively, with 10 bases between them. As DNA, the CDR3 is TGTGCTAGTGGTTTGTACGGACAGCTGAACACTGAAGCTTTCTTT. This gives the protein CASGLYGQLNTEAFF.

The chain is built from TRBV5-1 and TRBJ1-3; tentative D call: TRBD1 (5 bases). Looked up from germline, CDR1 is SGHRS and CDR2 is YFSETQ. Trimming removed 4 bases at V and 0 bases at J, with 11 bases between. This CDR3 comprises 15 residues. The CDR3 DNA sequence: TGCGCCAGCAGCACGGGACTGCCCTCTGGAAACACCATATATTTT. Protein: CASSTGLPSGNTIYF.

V is TRBV12-2 and J is TRBJ2-2; the table's D call of TRBD2 was not tested on the DNA. TRBV12-2 counts as a pseudogene. The CDR3 consists of 16 residues. In nucleotides, the CDR3 is TGTGCAAGTCGCCCCGGGGTAGAAACGAACACCGGGGAGCTGTTTTTT. The encoded protein is CASRPGVETNTGELFF.

The chain employs TRBV4-1 and TRBJ1-4; D possibly corresponds to TRBD1 (5 bases). Per the germline V gene, CDR1 is MGHRA and CDR2 is YSYEKL. V was clipped by 1 base and J by 8 bases, with 14 bases between them. CDR3 length: 15 amino acids. The CDR3 loop reads CASSQGGQGGEKLFF. Here the CDR3 DNA reads TGCGCCAGCAGCCAAGGTGGGCAGGGAGGAGAAAAACTGTTTTTT.

The V call is TRBV6-6, the J call TRBJ1-5; a possible D gene is TRBD1 (6 bases). CDR3 length: 13 amino acids. Germline V gene sequence: CDR1 MNHNY, CDR2 SVGAGI (reference sequence). Trimming took 10 bases from V and 6 from J, leaving 16 bases between them. The DNA for the CDR3 is TGTGCCACCACTACAGGGTTCTTTCAGCCCCAGCATTTT. Its translation: CATTTGFFQPQHF.

This chain joins TRBV6-5 and TRBJ2-1; 7 bases are a match to TRBD1. V was pared by 8 bases and J by 6 bases, with 13 bases of the junction left unmatched. There are 15 residues in the CDR3. CDR1 MNHEY and CDR2 SVGAGI come from the germline V gene. CDR3: CASSDETGWGNEQFF. DNA of the CDR3: TGTGCCAGCTCAGACGAGACAGGGTGGGGCAATGAGCAGTTCTTC.

The chain combines TRBV30 with TRBJ2-5; D perhaps matches TRBD2 (7 bases). Deletions cut 4 bases from V and 5 bases from J, with 17 bases between. The CDR3 loop spans 14 amino acids. CDR1 and CDR2 from the germline V gene are GTSNPN and SVGIG (reference sequence). The CDR3 DNA reads as TGTGCCTGGACGGGCGGGGGCTTGGGGGAGACCCAGTACTTC. Protein: CAWTGGGLGETQYF.

The rearrangement uses TRBV3-1 (or the pseudogene TRBV3-2) and TRBJ2-5; TRBD2 agrees at 8 bases. The V segment lost 4 bases and the J segment 3 bases; nucleotides outside the gene matches: 13. This CDR3 comprises 17 residues. Germline V gene lookup returns CDR1 LGHDT and CDR2 YNNKEL (reference sequence). The CDR3 DNA is TGTGCCAGCAGCCCCCCGGCGGCTAGCGGGTCCAAAGAGACCCAGTACTTC. This encodes CASSPPAASGSKETQYF.

The rearrangement links TRBV29-1 to TRBJ1-1, with 10 bases identical to TRBD1. From germline, CDR1 is SQVTM and CDR2 ANQGSEA. The junction had 5 bases not matched to a gene; V was cut back by 4 bases and J by 6 bases. The CDR3 runs 13 residues. Here the CDR3 reads CSVGDRGLAEAFF. CDR3 DNA sequence: TGCAGCGTTGGCGACAGGGGGCTCGCTGAAGCTTTCTTT.

The genes are TRBV5-1 and TRBJ2-3; perhaps TRBD2 as D (6 bases). This CDR3 comprises 15 residues. The V gene's germline CDR1 is SGHRS and CDR2 YFSETQ. V lost 2 bases, J lost 3 bases, and 13 bases lay in between. CDR3 protein: CASSLRGGETDTQYF. The CDR3 region has the DNA TGCGCCAGCAGCTTAAGGGGAGGAGAGACAGATACGCAGTATTTT.

V usage is TRBV9 and J usage is TRBJ2-1; 12 bases agree with TRBD2. The length of the CDR3 is 15 residues. Germline CDR1 SGDLS, CDR2 YYNGEE. With 3 bases clipped from V and 8 bases from J, the junction kept 6 bases outside the gene matches. CDR3 in DNA: TGTGCCAGCAGCGCCCTAGCGGGGGGGTTCTATGAGCAGTTCTTC. This sequence encodes CASSALAGGFYEQFF.

The chain couples TRBV6-5 to TRBJ2-7; D is perhaps TRBD2 (6 bases). With 1 base removed from V and 3 bases from J, the gap between germline ends came to 16 bases. The length of the CDR3 is 16 residues. Germline V gene data show CDR1 as MNHEY and CDR2 as SVGAGI. CDR3 amino acids: CASSYFLPGVGYEQYF. Here the CDR3 DNA reads TGTGCCAGCAGTTACTTTTTGCCGGGGGTAGGCTACGAGCAGTACTTC.

The chain carries TRBV4-1 and TRBJ2-2; TRBD2 aligns across 8 bases. The CDR3 is 16 residues long. The ends lost 4 bases at V and 3 bases at J; junction bases unmatched: 7. The germline gives CDR1 MGHRA, CDR2 YSYEKL. DNA for the CDR3: TGCGCCAGCAGCCCCCGGCCAGCGGGGGACACCGGGGAGCTGTTTTTT. The encoded protein is CASSPRPAGDTGELFF.

The chain combines TRBV28 with TRBJ2-1; 9 nucleotides match TRBD1. The V gene end was trimmed by 4 bases and the J gene end by 9 bases; junction bases not matched to a gene: 10. Germline V gene lookup returns CDR1 MDHEN and CDR2 SYDVKM. This CDR3 is 15 amino acids long. CDR3 amino acids: CASSSAGTGFIEQFF. CDR3 bases: TGTGCCAGCAGTTCCGCCGGGACAGGGTTTATTGAGCAGTTCTTC.

The rearrangement joins TRBV5-1 to TRBJ1-4, with 7 bases fitting TRBD1. V lost 4 bases, J lost 1 base, and 7 bases stayed unmatched. This CDR3 is 16 amino acids long. Germline values: CDR1 SGHRS, CDR2 YFSETQ. The DNA of the CDR3 is TGCGCCAGCAGCCCTGGGACAGCAGGAACTAATGAAAAACTGTTTTTT. Protein product: CASSPGTAGTNEKLFF. The full variable domain, its missing parts supplied by reference TRBV5-1 and TRBJ1-4, is KAGVTQTPRYLIKTRGQQVTLSCSPISGHRSVSWYQQTPGQGLQFLFEYFSETQRNKGNFPGRFSGRQFSNSRSEMNVSTLELGDSALYLCASSPGTAGTNEKLFFGSGTQLSVL.